This passage covers 15 T cell receptor beta chains from one sample sequenced in a study of cytomegalovirus exposure and HLA in healthy donors. PCR used 60 Vbeta primers and 13 Jbeta primers. The method was immunoSEQ multiplex PCR; TCRdb's version includes in-frame clones alone and lacks a portion of them. The sample contains approximately 170,000 clones, around 78% of which appear only once. Sequenced material: PBMCs. The receptors stem from a man between 35 and 55 years old in good health and CMV-seronegative.

The V and J genes are TRBV15 and TRBJ2-3, with 7 bases lining up with TRBD2. CDR3 length equals 15 residues. Germline-derived CDR1 and CDR2 are LNHNV and YYDKDF (reference sequence). The J segment lost 1 base and the V segment lost 4 bases, leaving 5 bases of the junction unmatched. CDR3 in DNA: TGTGCCACCAGCATGGGCGGGAGCGGCACAGATACGCAGTATTTT. This sequence encodes CATSMGGSGTDTQYF.

This clone has just a few counts. The V and J genes are TRBV7-3 and TRBJ1-1, with 7 bases identical to TRBD1. This CDR3 contains 13 residues. Germline-derived CDR1 and CDR2 are SGHTA and FQGTGA. Trimming removed 6 bases from V and 6 bases from J; junction bases left unmatched: 7. In DNA, the CDR3 is TGTGCCAGCAGTTCCGGACAGGCTGCTGAAGCTTTCTTT. Its translation: CASSSGQAAEAFF.

This clone showed up just once. The rearrangement joins TRBV9 to TRBJ2-1, with TRBD2 matching over 12 bases. CDR1 and CDR2 (germline): SGDLS, YYNGEE. CDR3 size: 14 residues. Trimming removed 4 bases from V and 10 bases from J; junction bases left unmatched: 6. The CDR3 DNA is TGTGCCAGCAGCCCAGGACTAGCGGGGCTAGAGCAGTTCTTC. It codes for CASSPGLAGLEQFF.

The genes are TRBV6-1 and TRBJ1-2, with TRBD1 matching over 10 bases. With 4 bases clipped from V and 8 bases from J, the junction kept 7 bases outside the gene matches. Germline V gene lookup returns CDR1 MNHNS and CDR2 SASEGT. This CDR3 region has 14 residues. CDR3 sequence (DNA): TGTGCCAGCAGTGGTTCGGGACAGGGGAGAGGCTACACCTTC. Its protein product is CASSGSGQGRGYTF.

The gene calls are TRBV9 and TRBJ2-2; TRBD2 might be the D (6 bases). CDR3 size: 14 residues. Germline CDR1 reads SGDLS; CDR2 reads YYNGEE. Trimming removed 4 bases from V and 7 bases from J, with 14 bases in between. The CDR3: CASSTPPGDGELFF. The CDR3 DNA follows: TGTGCCAGCAGCACACCTCCGGGAGACGGGGAGCTGTTTTTT. Complete variable domain (other parts from reference TRBV9 and TRBJ2-2): DSGVTQTPKHLITATGQRVTLRCSPRSGDLSVYWYQQSLDQGLQFLIQYYNGEERAKGNILERFSAQQFPDLHSELNLSSLELGDSALYFCASSTPPGDGELFFGEGSRLTVL.

The V gene is TRBV7-3, the J gene TRBJ2-6; TRBD2 might be the D (6 bases). The CDR3 has 15 amino acids. V was trimmed by 6 bases and J by 4 bases, leaving 13 bases between them. The V gene's germline CDR1 is SGHTA and CDR2 FQGTGA. CDR3 DNA sequence: TGTGCCAGCAGGATACGGGGGTCCGGGGCCAACGTCCTGACTTTC. Residues: CASRIRGSGANVLTF. Filled out from reference TRBV7-3 and TRBJ2-6, the complete variable domain reads GAGVSQTPSNKVTEKGKYVELRCDPISGHTALYWYRQSLGQGPEFLIYFQGTGAADDSGLPNDRFFAVRPEGSVSTLKIQRTERGDSAVYLCASRIRGSGANVLTFGAGSRLTVL.

The V call is TRBV19, the J call TRBJ1-4; D might be TRBD1 (5 bases). Germline-derived CDR1 and CDR2 are LNHDA and SQIVND (reference sequence). V was shortened by 1 base and J by 3 bases, with 9 bases between the two germline ends. This CDR3 contains 15 residues. CDR3 sequence (DNA): TGTGCCAGTAGTATAGGAACAGGTGCTAATGAAAAACTGTTTTTT. It specifies CASSIGTGANEKLFF.

The chain uses TRBV11-2 and TRBJ2-1; 7 nucleotides agree with TRBD1. In germline, CDR1 is SGHAT, CDR2 FQNNGV. CDR3 length equals 13 residues. With V trimmed by 6 bases and J by 4 bases, 3 bases remained unmatched. CDR3 loop: CASSSGQYNEQFF. For the CDR3, the DNA is TGTGCCAGCAGTTCGGGACAGTACAATGAGCAGTTCTTC.

This chain uses TRBV9 with TRBJ2-2; 13 bases fit TRBD2. The CDR3 runs 16 residues. V dropped 3 bases and J dropped 5; count of bases not matched to a gene: 4. CDR1 and CDR2 from the germline V gene are SGDLS and YYNGEE. The DNA for the CDR3 is TGTGCCAGCAGCGCCCCGGGACTAGCGGGAACCGGGGAGCTGTTTTTT. Encoded protein: CASSAPGLAGTGELFF. Filled out from reference TRBV9 and TRBJ2-2, the complete variable domain reads DSGVTQTPKHLITATGQRVTLRCSPRSGDLSVYWYQQSLDQGLQFLIQYYNGEERAKGNILERFSAQQFPDLHSELNLSSLELGDSALYFCASSAPGLAGTGELFFGEGSRLTVL.

This clone appeared a single time. J is TRBJ2-5 and V is TRBV9; 8 positions match TRBD1. Germline loops: CDR1 SGDLS, CDR2 YYNGEE. Trimming removed 3 bases from V and 3 bases from J; junction bases left unmatched: 7. The CDR3 has 15 residues. Written as DNA, the CDR3 is TGTGCCAGCAGCGCCGACCTGACAGGGGAAGAGACCCAGTACTTC. Protein sequence: CASSADLTGEETQYF.

The gene calls are TRBV19 and TRBJ1-4; D is perhaps TRBD1 (6 bases). The CDR3 covers 14 residues. V lost 7 bases to trimming and J lost 5 bases, with 14 bases between them. Germline V gives CDR1 LNHDA, CDR2 SQIVND (reference sequence). The DNA for the CDR3 is TGTGCCAGTAATAAAGACAGGAAGAATGAAAAACTGTTTTTT. It encodes CASNKDRKNEKLFF.

This clone was observed a few times. V and J are TRBV11-2 and TRBJ1-2; 9 bases fit TRBD1. Germline assignment: CDR1 SGHAT and CDR2 FQNNGV. The trim removed 2 bases at V and 4 bases at J, leaving 2 bases unmatched. This CDR3 has 14 amino acids. The CDR3 DNA reads TGTGCCAGCAGCTTATCGACAGGGGGCTATGGCTACACCTTC. It codes for CASSLSTGGYGYTF.

The rearrangement links TRBV7-6 to TRBJ2-3; D unclear. Trimming took 4 bases from V and 0 from J, leaving 11 bases between them. The CDR3 contains 15 residues. CDR1 SGHVS and CDR2 FNYEAQ come from the germline V gene. In nucleotides, the CDR3 is TGTGCCAGCAGCTGGCCGGGTACTAGCACAGATACGCAGTATTTT. Encoded protein: CASSWPGTSTDTQYF.

V and J are TRBV25-1 and TRBJ2-2; D is unclear. Germline values: CDR1 MGHDK, CDR2 SYGVNS. There are 17 residues in the CDR3. The V end was cut by 4 bases, the J end by 1 base, with 16 bases between. CDR3 protein: CASSGPRAGMNTGELFF. In DNA form, the CDR3 reads TGTGCCAGCAGTGGCCCCCGAGCAGGAATGAACACCGGGGAGCTGTTTTTT.

This chain uses TRBV29-1 with TRBJ2-3, with 10 bases lining up with TRBD2. J gave up 6 bases and V 6 bases, and 9 bases lay outside the gene matches. The germline V gene has CDR1 SQVTM and CDR2 ANQGSEA. CDR3 length equals 14 residues. CDR3 amino acids: CSVLTRSGGDTQYF. DNA of the CDR3: TGCAGCGTCCTCACCCGTAGCGGGGGGGATACGCAGTATTTT.